This T cell receptor (beta chain) emerged from a study of patients and donors after allogeneic stem cell transplantation. TCRdb reprocessed the RT-PCR reads with MiXCR, giving one entry per CDR3 protein. The sample carries about a million distinct CDR3 sequences, approximately 18% recorded once. The V gene's germline CDR1 is MNHEY and CDR2 SVGAGI. Trimming took 2 bases from V and 6 from J, leaving 13 bases between them. The CDR3 contains 14 residues. The receptor's source is a human donor who was either an allogeneic HSCT recipient or a stem cell or donor lymphocyte infusion donor (not recorded which). It is not recorded whose cells these are; they may come from a transplant donor. The chain joins TRBV6-5 to TRBJ1-1; weak D call: TRBD1 (5 bases). Sequencing used blood, either unsorted or a sorted T cell fraction (not recorded which). The DNA for the CDR3 is TGTGCCAGCAGTTACATTAGGGACGGTTCTGAAGCTTTCTTT. Translation: CASSYIRDGSEAFF.